These 32 T cell receptor beta chains were all obtained from the same sample, sequenced in a study of cytomegalovirus exposure and HLA in healthy donors. The PCR made use of 60 Vbeta and 13 Jbeta primers. This table comes from immunoSEQ multiplex PCR, and its TCRdb copy is limited to in-frame clones, with some not included. The sample shows around 150,000 clones, around 68% of them seen only once. Material for sequencing was PBMCs. All receptors come from a man aged 50 or older in good health and CMV-seronegative.

The V call is TRBV10-2, the J call TRBJ2-3, with 9 bases fitting TRBD1. Germline CDR1 and CDR2: WSHSY and SAAADI. This CDR3 contains 17 residues. Trimming removed 2 bases from V and 5 bases from J; junction bases left unmatched: 11. CDR3 DNA sequence: TGCGCCAGCAGTGAGCCCTATCGGACAGGGGCCGGAGATACGCAGTATTTT. Encoded protein: CASSEPYRTGAGDTQYF.

The chain joins TRBV6-1 to TRBJ2-1; D is perhaps TRBD1 (5 bases). Deletions cut 7 bases from V and 8 bases from J, with 15 bases between. The CDR3 covers 13 residues. The germline V gene encodes CDR1 MNHNS and CDR2 SASEGT. CDR3 bases: TGTGCCAGCAAAGAAGGGGCCCAGTATGAGCAGTTCTTC. It yields the protein CASKEGAQYEQFF.

The CDR3 nucleotides read TGCGCCAGCAGCCCACCCGGGACAGGGTACACCGGGGAGCTGTTTTTT. It specifies CASSPPGTGYTGELFF. This rearrangement joins TRBV5-1 to TRBJ2-2, with 9 bases fitting TRBD1. Germline V gene lookup returns CDR1 SGHRS and CDR2 YFSETQ. Trimming removed 4 bases from V and 3 bases from J; junction bases left unmatched: 7. The CDR3 extends over 16 amino acids.

This sequence joins TRBV7-3 and TRBJ2-1, with 11 bases that match TRBD2. CDR3 size: 17 residues. The germline gives CDR1 SGHTA, CDR2 FQGTGA. V lost 5 bases, J lost 5 bases, and 11 bases stayed unmatched. CDR3 nucleotides: TGTGCCAGCAGCCCTCAACTTAGCGGGGGGGCCCACAATGAGCAGTTCTTC. It encodes CASSPQLSGGAHNEQFF.

The CDR3 nucleotides are TGTGCCAGCACCTTTCCCCACCTCGACAGCCTTTCGGAAGAGACCCAGTACTTC. Protein product: CASTFPHLDSLSEETQYF. The chain joins TRBV7-9 to TRBJ2-5; a possible D gene is TRBD1 (5 bases). This CDR3 has 18 amino acids. Trimming took 7 bases from V and 3 from J, leaving 27 bases between them. Germline lookup yields CDR1 SEHNR and CDR2 FQNEAQ (reference sequence).

V and J are TRBV28 and TRBJ1-1; TRBD1 matches at 10 bases. Germline V gene lookup returns CDR1 MDHEN and CDR2 SYDVKM. This CDR3 spans 15 amino acids. With V trimmed by 7 bases and J by 4 bases, 9 bases remained unmatched. CDR3 sequence: CASTRQGASSTEAFF. The CDR3 nucleotides read TGTGCCAGCACGCGACAGGGGGCGAGTAGCACTGAAGCTTTCTTT.

The V gene is TRBV2, the J gene TRBJ2-2, with TRBD1 matching 7 bases. The germline gives CDR1 SNHLY, CDR2 FYNNEI. V trimming: 8 bases; J trimming: 8 bases; junction bases outside the gene matches: 5. CDR3 size: 12 residues. The DNA of the CDR3 is TGTGCCAGCCACAGGGGATTAGGGGAGCTGTTTTTT. Translating it yields CASHRGLGELFF.

This chain uses TRBV6-6 with TRBJ1-1; possibly TRBD1 for D (6 bases). Germline V gene data show CDR1 as MNHNY and CDR2 as SVGAGI (reference sequence). The ends were cut back, 0 bases at V and 5 bases at J, with 10 bases in the middle. CDR3 size: 14 residues. CDR3 region: CASSYSRGGTEAFF. In DNA, the CDR3 is TGTGCCAGCAGTTACTCCAGGGGAGGGACTGAAGCTTTCTTT.

The chain joins TRBV28 to TRBJ2-7; perhaps TRBD2 as D (6 bases). V was shortened by 2 bases and J by 6 bases, with 14 bases between the two germline ends. The CDR3 consists of 14 residues. Germline assignment: CDR1 MDHEN and CDR2 SYDVKM. CDR3 amino acids: CASSLNPGTREQYF. The CDR3 DNA follows: TGTGCCAGCAGTTTAAACCCGGGGACTCGCGAGCAGTACTTC. The full variable domain, in which reference TRBV28 and TRBJ2-7 provide the parts outside the CDR3, is DVKVTQSSRYLVKRTGEKVFLECVQDMDHENMFWYRQDPGLGLRLIYFSYDVKMKEKGDIPEGYSVSREKKERFSLILESASTNQTSMYLCASSLNPGTREQYFGPGTRLTVT.

V is TRBV23-1 and J is TRBJ1-3; D unclear. TRBV23-1 is identified as an open reading frame with a role that is uncertain. The CDR3 totals 15 residues. V lost 0 bases and J 3 bases, leaving 9 bases between the germline ends. This chain's CDR3 is CASSQSGGVGNTIYF. In DNA, the CDR3 is TGCGCCAGCAGTCAATCGGGCGGGGTTGGAAACACCATATATTTT.

The rearrangement joins TRBV28 to TRBJ1-5, with D perhaps TRBD1 (5 bases). Germline CDR1 reads MDHEN; CDR2 reads SYDVKM. V lost 6 bases and J lost 0, with 12 bases in between. This CDR3 is 15 amino acids long. DNA of the CDR3: TGTGCCAGCAGCTCCCAAGGGGTTAGCAATCAGCCCCAGCATTTT. Translation: CASSSQGVSNQPQHF.

The chain uses TRBV9 and TRBJ1-1; tentative D call: TRBD1 (5 bases). V lost 3 bases, J lost 1 base, and 10 bases lay in between. There are 14 residues in the CDR3. The germline CDR1 and CDR2 sequences are SGDLS and YYNGEE. The CDR3 nucleotides are TGTGCCAGCAGCGAGGCGGGGGGGAACACTGAAGCTTTCTTT. Translation: CASSEAGGNTEAFF.

The chain couples TRBV7-2 to TRBJ2-3, with 9 bases fitting TRBD2. The CDR3 covers 15 residues. After removal of 6 bases from V and 4 bases from J, the junction contained 8 bases not matched to a gene. Germline V gene lookup returns CDR1 SGHTA and CDR2 FQGNSA. The CDR3 here is CASREAGGRPDTQYF. CDR3 DNA: TGTGCCAGCAGGGAGGCGGGGGGGCGCCCAGATACGCAGTATTTT.

This clone showed up just a few times. V gene TRBV11-2 combines with J gene TRBJ1-1, with 7 bases fitting TRBD1. J was trimmed by 10 bases and V by 4 bases; bases with no gene match: 9. The CDR3 is 13 amino acids. Germline lookup yields CDR1 SGHAT and CDR2 FQNNGV. In nucleotides, the CDR3 is TGTGCCAGCAGCTCAGAACAGGGGCAGGTAGCTTTCTTT. Encoded protein: CASSSEQGQVAFF.

The chain joins TRBV15 to TRBJ1-1; possibly TRBD1 for D (5 bases). CDR3 length equals 14 residues. Trimming removed 5 bases at V and 2 bases at J, with 12 bases between. CDR1 is LNHNV and CDR2 is YYDKDF in the germline V gene (reference sequence). CDR3 loop: CATSFGGGNTEAFF. CDR3 nucleotide sequence: TGTGCCACCAGCTTCGGCGGGGGAAACACTGAAGCTTTCTTT.

The chain employs TRBV20-1 and TRBJ1-1, with a weak D call TRBD1 (5 bases). This CDR3 contains 11 residues. The germline V gene has CDR1 DFQATT and CDR2 SNEGSKA (reference sequence). Trimming shortened V by 6 bases and J by 1 base, and 6 bases separated the two germline ends. The CDR3 DNA sequence: TGCAGTGCCGGGGGGAACACTGAAGCTTTCTTT. This gives the protein CSAGGNTEAFF.

The rearrangement uses TRBV15 and TRBJ1-5; tentative D call: TRBD1 (5 bases). V shed 3 bases and J shed 7 bases, with 13 bases lying between them. In germline, CDR1 is LNHNV, CDR2 YYDKDF (reference sequence). The CDR3 extends over 14 amino acids. The chain's CDR3 is CATSSHIGQQPQHF. The CDR3 bases are TGTGCCACCAGCAGTCATATTGGACAACAGCCCCAGCATTTT.

V usage is TRBV7-9 and J usage is TRBJ2-7; D is perhaps TRBD1 (6 bases). V lost 5 bases, J lost 2 bases, and 13 bases lay in between. The CDR3 loop spans 14 amino acids. The V gene's germline CDR1 is SEHNR and CDR2 FQNEAQ (reference sequence). This CDR3 reads CASSPNRVPYEQYF. As DNA, the CDR3 is TGTGCCAGCAGCCCCAACAGGGTGCCCTACGAGCAGTACTTC.

The V call is TRBV6-1, the J call TRBJ1-4; a weak D match, TRBD1 (6 bases). CDR3 length: 17 residues. V lost 4 bases, J lost 1 base, and 16 bases lay in between. Germline V gene lookup returns CDR1 MNHNS and CDR2 SASEGT. The CDR3 sequence is CASSGRGQGLTNEKLFF. As DNA, the CDR3 is TGTGCCAGCAGTGGCCGCGGCCAGGGGCTAACTAATGAAAAACTGTTTTTT.

The chain joins TRBV10-3 to TRBJ1-2, with TRBD1 matching 12 bases. This CDR3 has 13 amino acids. The ends lost 6 bases at V and 8 bases at J; junction bases unmatched: 4. CDR1 is ENHRY, CDR2 SYGVKD, per germline. CDR3 DNA sequence: TGTGCCATCAGCGGGACAGGGGGCGAAGGCTACACCTTC. It translates to CAISGTGGEGYTF.

The chain links TRBV18 to TRBJ2-1; TRBD1 matches 10 bases. J lost 4 bases, V lost 6 bases, and 6 bases had no gene match. The CDR3 length is 15 residues. CDR1 is KGHSH, CDR2 LQKENI, per germline. CDR3 in amino acids: CASSRQGALYNEQFF. DNA of the CDR3: TGTGCCAGCTCCCGACAGGGGGCTCTTTACAATGAGCAGTTCTTC.

This rearrangement joins TRBV15 to TRBJ2-7; D not certain. This CDR3 spans 16 amino acids. V shed 5 bases and J shed 1 base, with 18 bases lying between them. Germline CDR1 and CDR2: LNHNV and YYDKDF (reference sequence). The CDR3 coding sequence is TGTGCCACCAGCCACGGAGTGGGTGCACTTTCCTACGAGCAGTACTTC. Translated, it gives CATSHGVGALSYEQYF.

This clone appeared a single time. This CDR3 is CASSFSRAVRGYTF. The CDR3 DNA reads TGTGCCAGCAGCTTCTCCAGGGCGGTCCGCGGCTACACCTTC. V gene TRBV11-2 combines with J gene TRBJ1-2; a possible D gene is TRBD1 (5 bases). From germline, CDR1 is SGHAT and CDR2 FQNNGV. The CDR3 is 14 amino acids. V lost 3 bases, J lost 8 bases, and 16 bases lay in between.

The chain links TRBV18 to TRBJ2-5, with 8 bases lining up with TRBD1. CDR1 is KGHSH and CDR2 is LQKENI in the germline V gene. Trimming cost V 5 bases and J 5 bases; bases outside gene matches: 4. CDR3 length equals 13 residues. The CDR3 is CASSKGQVETQYF. For the CDR3, the DNA is TGTGCCAGCTCAAAGGGACAGGTGGAGACCCAGTACTTC. Full variable domain (outside the CDR3, taken from reference TRBV18 and TRBJ2-5): NAGVMQNPRHLVRRRGQEARLRCSPMKGHSHVYWYRQLPEEGLKFMVYLQKENIIDESGMPKERFSAEFPKEGPSILRIQQVVRGDSAAYFCASSKGQVETQYFGPGTRLLVL.

This clone was seen a single time. The chain recombines TRBV5-8 with TRBJ2-3; 12 bases line up with TRBD1. This CDR3 contains 17 residues. After removal of 4 bases from V and 3 bases from J, the junction contained 9 bases not matched to a gene. The germline V gene has CDR1 SGHTS and CDR2 YDEGEE. For the CDR3, the DNA is TGTGCCAGCAGCCTGGGGACAGGGGGCTTAGAAACAGATACGCAGTATTTT. Its protein product is CASSLGTGGLETDTQYF.

This clone was picked up a small number of times. The V call is TRBV4-3, the J call TRBJ1-3; 11 nucleotides align to TRBD1. V lost 1 base, J lost 7 bases, and 9 bases stayed unmatched. From germline, CDR1 is LGHNA and CDR2 YSLEER. The CDR3 covers 17 residues. The CDR3 DNA reads TGCGCCAGCAGCCAAGTCCCAAAAGGGACAGGGGGGAACACCATATATTTT. Translated, it gives CASSQVPKGTGGNTIYF.

V is TRBV9 and J is TRBJ1-1, with D possibly TRBD1 on 6 matching bases. From germline, CDR1 is SGDLS and CDR2 YYNGEE. The ends were cut back, 4 bases at V and 2 bases at J, with 12 bases in the middle. This CDR3 has 14 amino acids. This CDR3 reads CASSKRQANTEAFF. In DNA form, the CDR3 reads TGTGCCAGCAGCAAACGACAGGCTAACACTGAAGCTTTCTTT. Based on the CDR3 plus reference TRBV9 and TRBJ1-1, the full variable domain is DSGVTQTPKHLITATGQRVTLRCSPRSGDLSVYWYQQSLDQGLQFLIQYYNGEERAKGNILERFSAQQFPDLHSELNLSSLELGDSALYFCASSKRQANTEAFFGQGTRLTVV.

The V and J genes are TRBV7-2 and TRBJ2-2, with 7 bases fitting TRBD1. CDR1 SGHTA and CDR2 FQGNSA come from the germline V gene. After removal of 1 base from V and 6 bases from J, the junction contained 5 bases not matched to a gene. The CDR3 has 15 amino acids. The DNA for the CDR3 is TGTGCCAGCAGCTTAGTGACAGGGACGGCCGGGGAGCTGTTTTTT. This encodes CASSLVTGTAGELFF.

This rearrangement joins TRBV4-1 to TRBJ1-4; 9 bases are a match to TRBD1. CDR3 length: 15 amino acids. J gave up 11 bases and V 2 bases, and 9 bases lay outside the gene matches. The germline V gene encodes CDR1 MGHRA and CDR2 YSYEKL. CDR3 DNA sequence: TGCGCCAGCAGCCAACCGGGACAGGGCTTGGATAAACTGTTTTTT. Encoded protein: CASSQPGQGLDKLFF.

This clone is a singleton in its sample. The rearrangement uses TRBV4-2 and TRBJ1-6; unclear D gene. The CDR3 is made up of 14 amino acids. Germline loops: CDR1 LGHNA, CDR2 YNFKEQ. The V end lost 0 bases, the J end lost 7 bases, and 7 bases lay between the germline ends. CDR3 in amino acids: CASSQDPRNSPLHF. CDR3 in DNA: TGTGCCAGCAGCCAAGACCCGAGAAATTCACCCCTCCACTTT.

V usage is TRBV21-1 and J usage is TRBJ1-1. TRBV21-1 is a pseudogene. The CDR3 spans 17 residues. The CDR3 DNA sequence: TGTGCCAGCTCCCGGAGGGGCAGGGCGCGCGGAGGCACTGAAGCTTTCTTT. As protein: CASSRRGRARGGTEAFF.

The J gene is TRBJ2-5, the V gene TRBV6-5; 7 bases align to TRBD2. CDR1 MNHEY and CDR2 SVGAGI come from the germline V gene. The CDR3 is made up of 15 amino acids. Trimming took 2 bases from V and 5 from J; bases not matched to a gene: 8. CDR3 bases: TGTGCCAGCAGTTACCGGGACTATCGACGGGAGACCCAGTACTTC. Protein sequence: CASSYRDYRRETQYF.